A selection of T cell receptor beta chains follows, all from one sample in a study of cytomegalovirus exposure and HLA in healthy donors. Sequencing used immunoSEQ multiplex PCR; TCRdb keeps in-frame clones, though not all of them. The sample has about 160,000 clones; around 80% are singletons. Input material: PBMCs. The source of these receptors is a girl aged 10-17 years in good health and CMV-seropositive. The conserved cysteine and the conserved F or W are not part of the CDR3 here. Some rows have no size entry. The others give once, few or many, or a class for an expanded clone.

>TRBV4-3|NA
ASSREYSSFGNTIY
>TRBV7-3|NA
ASSARLRDIDNFYEQY
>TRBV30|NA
AISPGDYGYT
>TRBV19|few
ASSGSQVEGPSYEQY
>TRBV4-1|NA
ASSPLEKGNSGNTIY
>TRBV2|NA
ASSEVRGGLTGELF
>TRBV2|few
ASSLNTGSNQPQH
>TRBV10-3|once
AISTGVSSGTQY
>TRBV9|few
ASSVDLGAPHYEQY
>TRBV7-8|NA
ASSQKRGGQETQY
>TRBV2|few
ASSADTGEGKLF
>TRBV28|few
ASSAVNTEAF
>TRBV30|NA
AWRAGYQYGYT
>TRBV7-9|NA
AGERTGQGASGYT
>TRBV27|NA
ASSGITGRLIHEQY
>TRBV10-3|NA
AIRRHGNQPQH
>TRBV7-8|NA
ASKATSGGFGETQY
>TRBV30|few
AWSVKGQRKGNYGYT
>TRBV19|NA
ASSVGQGIGGYT
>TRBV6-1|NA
ASSPRAPGYEQY
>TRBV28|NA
ASSLLEIYTGELF